This T cell receptor beta chain is from a study of T cell responses to AZD1222 COVID-19 vaccine. Comments on this clone: Its cognate antigen is unknown.

Sequencing used immunoSEQ multiplex PCR; TCRdb keeps in-frame clones, though not all of them. This repertoire shows 130,000 to 150,000 clones, about 90% found once; its top ten account for less than 2%. Whole-study results and caveats: Only a handful of AZD1222 recipients were seropositive at baseline. Two AZD1222 doses significantly raised spike-specific TCR breadth and depth over controls. Vaccine-related CD4 TCRs covered spike, predominating at 160-218 and 743-854.

The CDR3 covers 14 residues. V lost 6 bases, J lost 6 bases, and 8 bases stayed unmatched. Germline-derived CDR1 and CDR2 are SNHLY and FYNNEI. The sequenced sample was peripheral blood, obtained on day 0 of AZD1222 vaccination. V usage is TRBV2 and J usage is TRBJ1-2, with TRBD1 identical over 9 bases. This TCR came from an adult in good health. DNA of the CDR3: TGTGCCAGCAGGATGACAGGGGGGATCGATGGCTACACCTTC. Protein: CASRMTGGIDGYTF.